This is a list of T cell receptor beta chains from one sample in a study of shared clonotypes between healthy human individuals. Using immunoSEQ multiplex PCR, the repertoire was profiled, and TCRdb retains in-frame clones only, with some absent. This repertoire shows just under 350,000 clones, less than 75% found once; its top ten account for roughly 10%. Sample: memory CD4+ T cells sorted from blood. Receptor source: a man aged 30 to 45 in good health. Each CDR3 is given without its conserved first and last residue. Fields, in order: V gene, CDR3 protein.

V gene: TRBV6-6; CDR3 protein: ASSYDRGNEKLF
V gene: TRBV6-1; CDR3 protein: ASRREGSGANVLT
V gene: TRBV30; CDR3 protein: AWSPNRGPTGNTIY
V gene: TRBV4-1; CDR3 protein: ASSQTGDERY
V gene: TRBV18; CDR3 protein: ASSQTSGRMNTEAF
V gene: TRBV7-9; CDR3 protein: ASSSPDRGNTGELF
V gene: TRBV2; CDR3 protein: ASRVTGLASDEQF
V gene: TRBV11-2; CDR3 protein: ASSLGVAGGTETQY
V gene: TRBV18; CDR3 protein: ASSPGQGTEAF
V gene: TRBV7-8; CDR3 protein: ASSPVLGVGPFSYEQY
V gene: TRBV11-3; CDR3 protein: ASSQGQGNEQY
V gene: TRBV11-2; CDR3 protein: ASSLGVGGNYGYT
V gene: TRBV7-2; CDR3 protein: ASSLVPDRPRNTIY
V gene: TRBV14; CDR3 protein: ASSQDRGRGDLGEQF
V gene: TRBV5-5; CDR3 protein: ASSPGGLAGSFMAHEQF
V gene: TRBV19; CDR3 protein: ASSIGDSFLYEQY
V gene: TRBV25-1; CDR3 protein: ASSEGSPPTAF
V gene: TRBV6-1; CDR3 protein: ASSRGANTYEQY
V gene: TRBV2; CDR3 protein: ASSVLRETYEQY
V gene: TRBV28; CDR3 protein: ASSLIAGGGPDTQY
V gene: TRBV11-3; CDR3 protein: ASSLGRGGHTDTQY
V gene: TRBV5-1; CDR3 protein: ASSSYGDGPYNEQF
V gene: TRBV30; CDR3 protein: AWSVRLAGGPREQY
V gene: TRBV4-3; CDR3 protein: ASSQQAGNSPLH
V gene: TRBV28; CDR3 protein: ASSSDGDRAETQY
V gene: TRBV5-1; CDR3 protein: ASSPALTGRVYEQY
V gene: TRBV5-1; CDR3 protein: ASSFLSTDTQY
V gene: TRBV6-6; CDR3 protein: ASSSAGEAVTDTQY
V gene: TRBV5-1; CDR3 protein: ASSLGRTSGQYTDTQY
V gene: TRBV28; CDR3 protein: ASSSPGGPAPYEQY
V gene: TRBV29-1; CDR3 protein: SVNSQLGEQF
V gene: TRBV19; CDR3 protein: ASSSYYEQY
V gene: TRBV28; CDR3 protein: ASSLKVDSINEQF
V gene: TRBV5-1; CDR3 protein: ASSSLGSSDTQY
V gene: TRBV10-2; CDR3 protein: ASKDLGTGDQPQH
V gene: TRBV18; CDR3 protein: ASSPISGRVSETQY
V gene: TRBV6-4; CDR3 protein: ASRQGPGGYGYT
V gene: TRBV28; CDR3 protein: ASRPATVSYSSYEQY
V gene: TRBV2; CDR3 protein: ASSETSGSIGELF
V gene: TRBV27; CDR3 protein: ASRGGLGANEKLF